This T cell receptor beta chain was found in a study of cytomegalovirus exposure and HLA in healthy donors. Trimming pared 5 bases from V and 12 bases from J, leaving 14 bases between. Germline CDR1 MNHNY, CDR2 SVGAGI (reference sequence). The CDR3 spans 12 residues. The donors were in the roughly 120-subject validation cohort; that cohort was separate from the roughly 700-subject first cohort. Here immunoSEQ multiplex PCR was the method, and the copy in TCRdb shows in-frame clones only, minus some. The data hold 350,000 or so clones, with more than 80% observed a single time. Study-wide results and limits: Both high specificity and high sensitivity reportedly marked the classifier's diagnosis of cytomegalovirus status. Some public TCRs appeared in many individuals, while most sequences were rare.

In regard to this clone: Its target is unknown.

The origin of this receptor is a woman between 18 and 29 years old in good health and CMV-seronegative. V gene TRBV6-6 combines with J gene TRBJ2-1, with D perhaps TRBD2 (5 bases). What was sequenced was PBMCs. The CDR3 region has the DNA TGTGCCAGCAGTCCGGACCCTCGGGGGCAGTTCTTC. Amino acid sequence: CASSPDPRGQFF.